This paragraph reports one T cell receptor beta chain. The authors' processing: How many nucleated cells were present was estimated from reference gene primer amplification. Sequenced by immunoSEQ multiplex PCR; TCRdb stores in-frame clones only, minus some. That table is the source of V, J and clone size, and D and trimming were worked out from the DNA. The profile shows 200,000 or so clones, roughly 80% of them singletons. The data stem from a study of blood T cell repertoires in COVID-19. V trimming: 4 bases; J trimming: 7 bases; junction bases outside the gene matches: 4. Germline V lookup: CDR1 ENHRY, CDR2 SYGVKD. This CDR3 region has 15 residues.

The rearrangement joins TRBV10-3 to TRBJ2-2, with 12 bases lining up with TRBD2. What was sequenced was peripheral blood. The sequence was collected from a man between 60 and 75 years old with active or convalescent COVID-19. For the CDR3, the DNA is TGTGCCATCAGTGGGACTAGCGGGACGGGCGGGGAGCTGTTTTTT. This sequence encodes CAISGTSGTGGELFF.